This TCR beta chain was recovered during a study of blood T cell repertoires in COVID-19. The overall study: Spain, Italy and the United States supplied samples that represented acute and convalescent COVID-19. The cDNA or gDNA used as material had been derived from T cells, B-cell-depleted T cells, or PBMCs.

The CDR3 consists of 16 residues. Trimming left V 5 bases short and J 0 bases short, with 14 bases between. Per germline, CDR1 KGHDR and CDR2 SFDVKD. Original processing notes: Scientists estimated how many nucleated cells there were by amplifying reference gene primers. Generated by immunoSEQ multiplex PCR, the TCRdb table keeps only in-frame clones and is missing some. The DNA gave D and trimming, while V, J and clone size come from that table. The sample carries 250,000 to 300,000 clones, around 86% recorded once. The sequence derives from a middle-aged woman who had recovered from COVID-19. The specimen sequenced was peripheral blood. V and J are TRBV24-1 and TRBJ2-3; weak D call: TRBD1 (6 bases). CDR3: CATSAPTGTSTDTQYF. CDR3 DNA sequence: TGTGCCACCAGTGCCCCGACAGGAACTAGCACAGATACGCAGTATTTT.